This T cell receptor beta chain was recovered during a study of blood T cell repertoires in COVID-19. There are many counts of this clone. Germline lookup yields CDR1 LNHDA and CDR2 SQIVND (reference sequence). The V end was cut by 5 bases, the J end by 7 bases, with 21 bases between. This CDR3 has 15 residues. Authors' methods: Reference gene primer amplification gave estimated nucleated cell counts. Sequencing used immunoSEQ multiplex PCR; TCRdb keeps in-frame clones, though not all of them. Clone size and V and J calls were adopted from that table, with D and trimming inferred from the DNA. The sample consists of some 160,000 clones, roughly 80% of them appearing once.

The chain recombines TRBV19 with TRBJ2-7, with a possible D match to TRBD2 (5 bases). This TCR came from a woman aged 80 or older with acute or convalescent COVID-19. Material: peripheral blood. CDR3 bases: TGTGCCAGTAGTGTTAGAAAGGGCATACCGGGAGAGCAGTACTTC. As protein: CASSVRKGIPGEQYF.